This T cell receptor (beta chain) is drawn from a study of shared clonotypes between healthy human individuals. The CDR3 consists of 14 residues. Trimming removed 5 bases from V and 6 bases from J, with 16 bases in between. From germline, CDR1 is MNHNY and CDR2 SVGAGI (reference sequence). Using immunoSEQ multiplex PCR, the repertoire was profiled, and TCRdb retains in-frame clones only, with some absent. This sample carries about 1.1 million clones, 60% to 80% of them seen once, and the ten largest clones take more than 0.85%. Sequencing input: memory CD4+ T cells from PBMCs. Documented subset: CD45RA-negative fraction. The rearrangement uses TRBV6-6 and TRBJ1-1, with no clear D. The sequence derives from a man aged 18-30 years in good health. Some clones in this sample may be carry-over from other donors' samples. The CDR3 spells CASSTPQVTSEAFF. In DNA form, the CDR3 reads TGTGCCAGCAGTACCCCCCAAGTAACGTCTGAAGCTTTCTTT.